This TCR beta chain appears in the sequencing data of a study of CD8+ T cells in alopecia areata. Whole-study context: Patients remained on tofacitinib for 6 to 18 months and then went 6 months without it.

Note on this clone: Other DNA sequences in this sample translate to the same CDR3.

V gave up 0 bases and J gave up 5 bases, with 5 bases separating them. The germline V gene encodes CDR1 SGDLS and CDR2 YYNGEE. The CDR3 length is 12 residues. Extraction of RNA preceded its reverse transcription into cDNA, which served as the sequencing template. Profiling relied on immunoSEQ multiplex PCR, and the TCRdb table lists in-frame clones only, not all of them. The table includes about 190,000 clones, over 55% detected once. The treatment: oral pan-JAK inhibitor, 5-10 mg twice daily. This specimen was CD4+ T cells sorted from blood, taken at week 24, from a patient treated with tofacitinib. The chain employs TRBV9 and TRBJ1-2, with unresolved D. This receptor was obtained from a human donor with alopecia areata. The CDR3 protein is CASSVEGYGYTF. In DNA, the CDR3 is TGTGCCAGCAGCGTAGAGGGTTATGGCTACACCTTC.